This passage covers 19 T cell receptor beta chains from one sample sequenced in a study of OX40 agonist ivuxolimab in advanced cancers. The receptor library was made with the immunoSEQ multiplex PCR assay. TCRdb obtained this table from immuneACCESS and retained in-frame rearrangements with V and J assigned. These tables miss some clones; where compared with another copy, unresolved V genes account for less than half of the shortfall, and the remainder is unexplained. For this sample the table gives 55,000 to 80,000 clones, of which about 88% were detected only once. The biggest ten clones account for about 0.26% of the sample. The sample consisted of CD4+ or CD8+ T cells sorted from blood, taken in a trial of the OX40 agonist ivuxolimab. The receptors were sampled from an adult with an advanced solid tumor such as melanoma, head and neck, liver or kidney cancer.

The chain links TRBV27 to TRBJ2-4; D is uncertain. The V end was cut by 3 bases, the J end by 3 bases, with 9 bases between. Germline-derived CDR1 and CDR2 are MNHEY and SMNVEV (reference sequence). This CDR3 is 14 amino acids long. The chain's CDR3 is CASSFDRNKNIQYF. The CDR3 DNA follows: TGTGCCAGCAGTTTCGATAGAAACAAAAACATTCAGTACTTC.

The chain joins TRBV10-3 to TRBJ1-5; D call uncertain. Germline CDR1 and CDR2: ENHRY and SYGVKD. With 3 bases removed from V and 4 bases from J, the gap between germline ends came to 13 bases. The CDR3 has 15 amino acids. Here the CDR3 DNA reads TGTGCCATCAGTGATGGTTGGTTCGCTAATCAGCCCCAGCATTTT. Translation gives CAISDGWFANQPQHF.

The chain uses TRBV29-1 and TRBJ2-5, with TRBD1 identical over 7 bases. The V segment lost 6 bases and the J segment 2 bases; nucleotides outside the gene matches: 6. The CDR3 totals 13 residues. In germline, CDR1 is SQVTM, CDR2 ANQGSEA. The CDR3, as DNA: TGCAGCGTCGGAACAGGGGCGCAAGAGACCCAGTACTTC. Protein product: CSVGTGAQETQYF.

The chain has TRBV14 and TRBJ2-1, with TRBD2 identical over 10 bases. The length of the CDR3 is 13 residues. CDR1 and CDR2 (germline): SGHDN, FVKESK. Trimming at V came to 3 bases and at J to 9 bases, leaving 2 bases not matched to a gene. The CDR3 spells CASSQVAGGEQFF. As DNA, the CDR3 is TGTGCCAGCAGCCAGGTAGCGGGGGGTGAGCAGTTCTTC.

As DNA, the CDR3 is TGTGCCAGCAGCATTCGAACAGGGTTATCTAATGAAAAACTGTTTTTT. It encodes CASSIRTGLSNEKLFF. The chain has TRBV21-1 and TRBJ1-4; TRBD1 reflects the table's D call only, with no check against the DNA. TRBV21-1 is classified as a pseudogene. This CDR3 comprises 16 residues.

This clone was recorded a few times. DNA for the CDR3: TGCGCCAGCAGTGAGACAGGGCGAGAGCAGTACTTC. Protein: CASSETGREQYF. The chain links TRBV10-1 to TRBJ2-7; possibly TRBD1 for D (6 bases). This CDR3 has 12 amino acids. The V gene lost 2 bases and the J gene lost 7 bases, with 9 bases spanning the gap. Germline V gives CDR1 WNHNN, CDR2 SYGVQD (reference sequence).

The gene calls are TRBV7-8 and TRBJ1-1, with D unclear. The V gene's germline CDR1 is SGHVS and CDR2 FQNEAQ. V was trimmed by 5 bases and J by 0 bases, leaving 16 bases between them. This CDR3 region has 16 residues. The CDR3 sequence is CASSDKNRRLNTEAFF. The CDR3 DNA reads as TGTGCCAGCAGCGATAAGAACCGACGGTTGAACACTGAAGCTTTCTTT. Supplemented by reference TRBV7-8 and TRBJ1-1, the full variable domain reads GAGVSQSPRYKVAKRGQDVALRCDPISGHVSLFWYQQALGQGPEFLTYFQNEAQLDKSGLPSDRFFAERPEGSVSTLKIQRTQQEDSAVYLCASSDKNRRLNTEAFFGQGTRLTVV.

The CDR3, as DNA: TGTGCCAGCAGCTCGGGGACTTTACCTGGAAACACCATATATTTT. Protein sequence: CASSSGTLPGNTIYF. V is TRBV5-8 and J is TRBJ1-3, with a weak D call TRBD1 (5 bases). Trimming removed 3 bases at V and 2 bases at J, with 12 bases between. CDR1 and CDR2 from the germline V gene are SGHTS and YDEGEE. The CDR3 has 15 amino acids.

This clone appeared once. V is TRBV27 and J is TRBJ1-4, with TRBD1 matching over 9 bases. V trimming: 5 bases; J trimming: 7 bases; junction bases outside the gene matches: 8. The CDR3 is made up of 15 amino acids. Germline V gene lookup returns CDR1 MNHEY and CDR2 SMNVEV (reference sequence). CDR3 DNA sequence: TGTGCCAGCAGTAGGAACAGGGGGCCAGGTGAAAAACTGTTTTTT. This gives the protein CASSRNRGPGEKLFF.

The J gene is TRBJ1-3, the V gene TRBV5-1; D unclear. The CDR3 is made up of 14 amino acids. The V end lost 0 bases, the J end lost 0 bases, and 4 bases lay between the germline ends. Germline CDR1 SGHRS, CDR2 YFSETQ. In nucleotides, the CDR3 is TGCGCCAGCAGCTTGGGGGGCTCTGGAAACACCATATATTTT. This encodes CASSLGGSGNTIYF.

CDR3 nucleotides: TGTGCCAGCAGCCAAGTAGGGGCATTAGATCGGTACTTC. This translates into CASSQVGALDRYF. The gene calls are TRBV14 and TRBJ2-7, with D possibly matching TRBD1 (5 bases). Trimming took off 1 base at V and 12 bases at J, with 16 bases between the two ends. The germline CDR1 and CDR2 sequences are SGHDN and FVKESK. This CDR3 region has 13 residues.

V gene TRBV28 combines with J gene TRBJ1-1, with D uncertain. The germline V gene has CDR1 MDHEN and CDR2 SYDVKM. With 1 base removed from V and 7 bases from J, the gap between germline ends came to 13 bases. The CDR3 has 14 residues. The CDR3 loop is CASSLSKGFVEAFF. As DNA, the CDR3 is TGTGCCAGCAGTTTATCAAAGGGTTTCGTTGAAGCTTTCTTT. The variable domain in full, with the rest retrieved from reference TRBV28 and TRBJ1-1, is DVKVTQSSRYLVKRTGEKVFLECVQDMDHENMFWYRQDPGLGLRLIYFSYDVKMKEKGDIPEGYSVSREKKERFSLILESASTNQTSMYLCASSLSKGFVEAFFGQGTRLTVV.

V gene TRBV9 combines with J gene TRBJ2-2; TRBD2 agrees at 13 bases. After removal of 3 bases from V and 4 bases from J, the junction contained 6 bases not matched to a gene. CDR3 length: 17 amino acids. Germline V gives CDR1 SGDLS, CDR2 YYNGEE. The CDR3 here is CASSGGTSGKSTGELFF. The CDR3 coding sequence is TGTGCCAGCAGCGGGGGGACTAGCGGGAAGAGCACCGGGGAGCTGTTTTTT.

The chain is built from TRBV19 and TRBJ1-4, with D possibly matching TRBD1 (6 bases). The germline CDR1 and CDR2 sequences are LNHDA and SQIVND (reference sequence). The CDR3 length is 14 residues. The V gene lost 6 bases and the J gene lost 1 base, with 9 bases spanning the gap. The CDR3, as DNA: TGTGCCAGTAGCCCGACAGGAACTAATGAAAAACTGTTTTTT. Protein: CASSPTGTNEKLFF.

This rearrangement joins TRBV6-5 to TRBJ2-7, with D perhaps matching TRBD1 (6 bases). CDR1 and CDR2 (germline): MNHEY, SVGAGI. The germline V and J ends were trimmed by 6 bases and 0 bases, with 15 bases remaining between them. This CDR3 has 15 residues. CDR3 region: CASRNNRVSSYEQYF. The CDR3 coding sequence is TGTGCCAGCAGAAACAACAGGGTGAGCTCCTACGAGCAGTACTTC.

The chain employs TRBV11-1 and TRBJ1-3; D is undetermined. V was trimmed by 5 bases and J by 4 bases, leaving 15 bases between them. From germline, CDR1 is SGHAT and CDR2 FQDESV (reference sequence). The length of the CDR3 is 15 residues. CDR3 sequence: CASSPHPTLGNTIYF. DNA for the CDR3: TGTGCCAGCAGCCCCCACCCTACCCTCGGAAACACCATATATTTT.

This clone has only one observation. This chain connects TRBV5-1 to TRBJ2-4, with D tentatively TRBD1 (5 bases). There are 14 residues in the CDR3. From germline, CDR1 is SGHRS and CDR2 YFSETQ. V was shortened by 0 bases and J by 8 bases, with 12 bases between the two germline ends. The CDR3 here is CASSLGQGRDIQYF. The DNA for the CDR3 is TGCGCCAGCAGCTTGGGTCAGGGTCGAGACATTCAGTACTTC. Based on the CDR3 plus reference TRBV5-1 and TRBJ2-4, the full variable domain is KAGVTQTPRYLIKTRGQQVTLSCSPISGHRSVSWYQQTPGQGLQFLFEYFSETQRNKGNFPGRFSGRQFSNSRSEMNVSTLELGDSALYLCASSLGQGRDIQYFGAGTRLSVL.

This sequence joins TRBV29-1 and TRBJ1-1; 7 positions match TRBD1. The CDR3 has 13 residues. Germline CDR1 and CDR2: SQVTM and ANQGSEA. V was pared by 5 bases and J by 3 bases, with 6 bases of the junction left unmatched. The CDR3 nucleotides read TGCAGCGTTTTGACAGGGTGGGACACTGAAGCTTTCTTT. This codes for CSVLTGWDTEAFF.

This chain joins TRBV19 and TRBJ2-4, with D perhaps TRBD1 (5 bases). The CDR3 length is 19 residues. Trimming stripped 0 bases from V and 0 bases from J, with 18 bases between. The germline gives CDR1 LNHDA, CDR2 SQIVND (reference sequence). The CDR3 DNA is TGTGCCAGTAGTATAGATCCTTCTCCAGCAGGGCTAGCCAAAAACATTCAGTACTTC. It codes for CASSIDPSPAGLAKNIQYF.